The present TCR beta chain was sequenced within a study of T cells after yellow fever vaccination (dated by TCRdb to between 2018 and 2021). Notes on the research overall: The SMART-Seq v4 Ultra Low Input RNA kit was used to prepare libraries from fractions with low cell numbers. To track T-cell clones before and after primary and booster YFV17D yellow fever vaccination, bulk TCR alpha and beta repertoires were sequenced longitudinally. Blood was drawn at multiple timepoints before and after primary and secondary immunization, with bulk PBMC replicates and cell subsets isolated. Two healthy male donors made up the cohort, one aged 18 to 29 years and the other aged 30 to 40 years. Beyond this particular receptor, the publication reports: Because only a couple of donors were included in the study, the extent to which the findings can be generalized is limited. A small share of clonotypes was detected in both CD4 and CD8 compartments, with the overlap likely arising from convergent recombination. Most clones expanded after primary vaccination were re-detected after the booster (around 96% of CD4 and about nine tenths of CD8), suggesting broad memory maintenance. Because abundant contaminating clonotypes from the bulk population could be contained in FACS-sorted repertoires, computational filtering was required. Compared with the primary T-cell response, the secondary T-cell response was weaker but faster, peaking on day 5 rather than day 15.

The treatment or condition label corresponds to: live attenuated yellow fever vaccine strain. At every blood-draw timepoint, two biological replicates of bulk PBMCs were collected. PBMCs were isolated from peripheral blood using a standard Ficoll-Paque protocol. RNA was extracted with TriZol from bulk PBMCs, CD4 and CD8 fractions, and dextramer-positive and dextramer-negative fractions. TCR cDNA was made using 5'RACE template switching, a step that added a universal primer site and unique molecular identifiers. Priming of cDNA synthesis was performed from both the TCR alpha and TCR beta constant segments. Two PCR steps were used to amplify libraries, with sample barcodes and sequencing adapters being added in the second step. Libraries were sequenced on Illumina HiSeq 2500 (2x100 bp) or NovaSeq (2x150 bp). The authors processed their data as follows. Reads were demultiplexed and collapsed into UMI consensus sequences with MIGEC, and V(D)J alignment was performed with MiXCR. Clonotypes responding to the vaccine were identified with edgeR on replicate PBMC samples, with the criteria of FDR below 0.01 and a log2 fold change above 5 up to day 15. Each bulk clonotype was labeled CD4 or CD8 based on which sequenced repertoire, CD4 or CD8, contained the clonotype at higher abundance. Starting from the raw public reads, TCRdb applied fastp trimming at Q25, assembled clones with MiXCR and retained in-frame beta chains. Rows matching on CDR3 protein sequence are summarized as one entry with the most common DNA and genes. V and J calls and clone size were set by TCRdb, not the authors. This sample holds approximately 550,000 distinct CDR3 sequences; less than 15% were observed only once. About an eighth of the sample is taken by the ten largest.

The CDR3 covers 11 residues, taking in both the cysteine and the phenylalanine. Only the CDR3 DNA stays, 33 bases, in frame from base 1. The germline V gene (reference sequence) specifies DFQATT as CDR1 and SNEGSKA as CDR2. This clonotype was detected a few times. The antigen it recognizes is unknown. Per-base qualities were not stored, and no clone one base away is much larger. The starting material was PBMCs, obtained on the day of the yellow fever booster vaccination. The receptor comes from a man aged 25 to 45 who received the YFV17D yellow fever vaccine. The chain is made from TRBV20-1 and TRBJ2-7, and 12 junction bases match TRBD2. This receptor has the CDR3 CGGLAGYEQYF. The DNA sequence is given as TGCGGGGGACTAGCGGGTTACGAGCAGTACTTC.